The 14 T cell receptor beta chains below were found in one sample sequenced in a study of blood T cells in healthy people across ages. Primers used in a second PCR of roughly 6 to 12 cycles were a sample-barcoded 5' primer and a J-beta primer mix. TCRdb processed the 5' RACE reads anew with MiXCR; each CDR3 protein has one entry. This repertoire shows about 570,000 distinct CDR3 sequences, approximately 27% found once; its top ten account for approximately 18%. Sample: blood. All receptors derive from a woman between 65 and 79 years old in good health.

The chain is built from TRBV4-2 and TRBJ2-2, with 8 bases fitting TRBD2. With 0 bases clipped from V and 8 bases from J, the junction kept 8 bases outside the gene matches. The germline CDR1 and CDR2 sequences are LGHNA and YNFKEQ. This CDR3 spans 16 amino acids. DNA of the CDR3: TGTGCCAGCAGCCAAGACGCGGGGGGCGATCCAGGGGAGCTGTTTTTT. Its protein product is CASSQDAGGDPGELFF.

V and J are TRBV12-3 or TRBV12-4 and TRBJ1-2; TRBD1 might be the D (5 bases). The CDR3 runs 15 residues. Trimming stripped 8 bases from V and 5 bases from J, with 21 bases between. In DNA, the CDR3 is TGTGCCAGCGGAAGACTGGGGACCCTGGGGTATGGCTACACCTTC. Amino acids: CASGRLGTLGYGYTF.

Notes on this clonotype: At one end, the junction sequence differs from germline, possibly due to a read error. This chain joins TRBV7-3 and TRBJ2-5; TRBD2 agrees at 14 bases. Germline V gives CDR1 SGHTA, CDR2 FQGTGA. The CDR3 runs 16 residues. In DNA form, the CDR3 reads TGTCCCAGCAGCTCAACCGGGACTAGCGGGGGTGAGACCCAGTACTTC. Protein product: CPSSSTGTSGGETQYF.

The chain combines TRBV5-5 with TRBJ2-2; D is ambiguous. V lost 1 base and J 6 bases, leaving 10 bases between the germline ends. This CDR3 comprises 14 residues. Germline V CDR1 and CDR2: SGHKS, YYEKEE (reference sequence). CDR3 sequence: CASSLMLEPGELFF. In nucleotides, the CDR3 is TGTGCCAGCAGCTTGATGTTGGAGCCCGGGGAGCTGTTTTTT.

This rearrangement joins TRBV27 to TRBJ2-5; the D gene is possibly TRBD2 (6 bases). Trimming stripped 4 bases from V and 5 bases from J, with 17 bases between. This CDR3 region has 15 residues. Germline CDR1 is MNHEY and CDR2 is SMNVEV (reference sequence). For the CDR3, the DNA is TGTGCCAGCAGTTCGGGACTTCACACGGGGGAGACCCAGTACTTC. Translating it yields CASSSGLHTGETQYF.

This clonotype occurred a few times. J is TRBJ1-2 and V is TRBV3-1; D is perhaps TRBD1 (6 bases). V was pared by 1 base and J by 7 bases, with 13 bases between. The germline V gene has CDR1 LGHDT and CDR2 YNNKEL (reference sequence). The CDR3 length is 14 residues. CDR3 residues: CASSQGTGSAGYTF. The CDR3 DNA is TGTGCCAGCAGCCAAGGAACAGGGAGTGCTGGCTACACCTTC.

In DNA form, the CDR3 reads TGTGCCAGCAGCCTTGGACACTCGCAGGCGACCCAGTACTTC. It is translated as CASSLGHSQATQYF. The rearrangement joins TRBV11-3 to TRBJ2-5; TRBD1 might be the D (5 bases). The CDR3 contains 14 residues. Germline values: CDR1 SGHNT, CDR2 YENEEA. The V and J ends lost 5 bases and 7 bases respectively, with 17 bases between them. The full variable domain, in which reference TRBV11-3 and TRBJ2-5 provide the parts outside the CDR3, is EAGVVQSPRYKIIEKKQPVAFWCNPISGHNTLYWYLQNLGQGPELLIRYENEEAVDDSQLPKDRFSAERLKGVDSTLKIQPAELGDSAVYLCASSLGHSQATQYFGPGTRLLVL.

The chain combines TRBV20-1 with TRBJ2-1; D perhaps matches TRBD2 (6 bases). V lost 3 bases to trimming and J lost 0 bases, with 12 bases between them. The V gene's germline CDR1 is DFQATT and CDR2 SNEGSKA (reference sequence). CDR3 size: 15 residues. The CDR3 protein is CSARAGPFSYNEQFF. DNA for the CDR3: TGCAGTGCTAGGGCGGGGCCCTTCTCCTACAATGAGCAGTTCTTC.

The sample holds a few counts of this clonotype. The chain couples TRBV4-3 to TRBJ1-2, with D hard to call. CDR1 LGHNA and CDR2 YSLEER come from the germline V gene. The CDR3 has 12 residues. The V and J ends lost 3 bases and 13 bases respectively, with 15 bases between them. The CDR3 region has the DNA TGCGCCAGCAGCCAGGGAATTTTGCCCCCCACCTTC. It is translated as CASSQGILPPTF.

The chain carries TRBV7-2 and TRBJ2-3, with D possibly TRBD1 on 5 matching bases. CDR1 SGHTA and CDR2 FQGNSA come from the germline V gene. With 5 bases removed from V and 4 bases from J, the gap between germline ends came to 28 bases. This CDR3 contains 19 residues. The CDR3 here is CASSRPPGRGLNFPDTQYF. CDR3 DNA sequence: TGTGCCAGCAGCCGTCCGCCCGGAAGGGGCCTCAACTTCCCAGATACGCAGTATTTT.

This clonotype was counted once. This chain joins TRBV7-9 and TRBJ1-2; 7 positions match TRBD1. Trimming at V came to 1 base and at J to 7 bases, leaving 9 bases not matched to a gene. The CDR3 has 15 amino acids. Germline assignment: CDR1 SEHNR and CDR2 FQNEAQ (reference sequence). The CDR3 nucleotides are TGTGCCAGCAGCTTAGTTGGTATTACAGGGGCTGGCTACACCTTC. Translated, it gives CASSLVGITGAGYTF.

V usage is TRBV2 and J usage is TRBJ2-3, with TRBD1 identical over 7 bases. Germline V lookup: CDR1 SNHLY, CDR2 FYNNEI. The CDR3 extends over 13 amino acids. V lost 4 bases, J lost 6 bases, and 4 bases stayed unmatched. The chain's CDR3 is CASSGKGADTQYF. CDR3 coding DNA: TGTGCCAGCAGTGGGAAGGGGGCGGATACGCAGTATTTT.

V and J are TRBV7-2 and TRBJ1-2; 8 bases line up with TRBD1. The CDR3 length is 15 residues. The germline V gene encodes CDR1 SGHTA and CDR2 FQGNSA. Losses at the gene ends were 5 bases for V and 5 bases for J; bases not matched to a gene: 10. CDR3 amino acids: CASSLGAGGGYGYTF. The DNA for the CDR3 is TGTGCCAGCAGCCTCGGAGCAGGGGGCGGATATGGCTACACCTTC.

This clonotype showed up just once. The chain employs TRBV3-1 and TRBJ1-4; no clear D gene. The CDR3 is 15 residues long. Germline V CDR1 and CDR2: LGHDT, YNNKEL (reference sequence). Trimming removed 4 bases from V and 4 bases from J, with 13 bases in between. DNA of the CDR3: TGTGCCAGCAGCCCCTCCTTGCTGGGTAATGAAAAACTGTTTTTT. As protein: CASSPSLLGNEKLFF.